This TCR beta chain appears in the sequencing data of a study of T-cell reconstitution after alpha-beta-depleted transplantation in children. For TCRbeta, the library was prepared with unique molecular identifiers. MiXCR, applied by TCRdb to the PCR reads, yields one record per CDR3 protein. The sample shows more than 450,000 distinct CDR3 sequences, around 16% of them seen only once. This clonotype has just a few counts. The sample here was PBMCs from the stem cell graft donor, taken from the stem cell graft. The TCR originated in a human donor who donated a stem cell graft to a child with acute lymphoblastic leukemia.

This chain's CDR3 is CASSGHRDRGGYEQYF. The CDR3 DNA sequence: TGTGCCAGCAGCGGCCACCGGGACAGGGGGGGTTACGAGCAGTACTTC. The chain couples TRBV7-9 to TRBJ2-7, with 11 nucleotides matching TRBD1. V lost 5 bases and J lost 4; bases outside the gene matches: 10. CDR3 size: 16 residues. CDR1 is SEHNR, CDR2 FQNEAQ, per germline (reference sequence).